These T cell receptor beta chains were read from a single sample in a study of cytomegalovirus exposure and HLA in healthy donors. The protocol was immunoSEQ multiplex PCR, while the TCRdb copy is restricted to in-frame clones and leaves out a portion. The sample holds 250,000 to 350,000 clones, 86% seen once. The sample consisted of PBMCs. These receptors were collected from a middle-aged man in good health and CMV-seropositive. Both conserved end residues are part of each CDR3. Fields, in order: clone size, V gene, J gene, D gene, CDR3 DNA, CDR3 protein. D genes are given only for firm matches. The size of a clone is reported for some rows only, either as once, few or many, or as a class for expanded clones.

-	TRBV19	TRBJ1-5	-	TGTGCCAGTAGTATCACCGGGGGTAGCAATCAGCCCCAGCATTTT	CASSITGGSNQPQHF
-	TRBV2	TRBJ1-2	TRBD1	TGTGCCAGCAGAGATGGGACAGTTCGCGGGGGCTACACCTTC	CASRDGTVRGGYTF
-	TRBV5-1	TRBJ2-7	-	TGCGCCAGCAGCTTGGCCTCGGTGTACTACGAGCAGTACTTC	CASSLASVYYEQYF
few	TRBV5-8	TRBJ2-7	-	TGTGCCAGCAGGGCCACCTACGAGCAGTACTTC	CASRATYEQYF
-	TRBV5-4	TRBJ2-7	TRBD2	TGTGCCAGCAGCCCTAGCGGGACTCACTACGAGCAGTACTTC	CASSPSGTHYEQYF
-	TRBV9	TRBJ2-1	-	TGTGCCAGCAGCGTAGAGGAGCGGTACAATGAGCAGTTCTTC	CASSVEERYNEQFF
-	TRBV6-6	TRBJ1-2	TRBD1	TGTGCCAGCAGTCCACAGGGGCAGGTTACCTATGGCTACACCTTC	CASSPQGQVTYGYTF
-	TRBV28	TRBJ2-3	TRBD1	TGTGCCAGCAGAACCGGGACAGGGGCCGGGAGTGATACGCAGTATTTT	CASRTGTGAGSDTQYF
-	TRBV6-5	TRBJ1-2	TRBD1	TGTGCCAGCAGTTGGGACAGGGGGTCCGGCTATGGCTACACCTTC	CASSWDRGSGYGYTF
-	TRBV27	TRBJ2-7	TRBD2	TGTGCCAGCAGTCTGACTAGCGGGATTATCTACGAGCAGTACTTC	CASSLTSGIIYEQYF
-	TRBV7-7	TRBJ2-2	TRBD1	TGTGCTAGCAGCCCGGGACAGGGGCTCACCGGGGAGCTGTTTTTT	CASSPGQGLTGELFF
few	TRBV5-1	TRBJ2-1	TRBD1	TGCGCCAGCAGCTTGGGGACAGGGGGCTCCTACAATGAGCAGTTCTTC	CASSLGTGGSYNEQFF
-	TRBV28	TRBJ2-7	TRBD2	TGTGCCAGCAGTCCTATCCATAGGACTAGCGGGGGACGGGAGCAGTACTTC	CASSPIHRTSGGREQYF
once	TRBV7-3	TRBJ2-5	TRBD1	TGTGCCAGCAGCCCGGGACAGGGGGTAGCAGAGACCCAGTACTTC	CASSPGQGVAETQYF
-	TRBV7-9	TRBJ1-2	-	TGTTCCGTACCGGGGGGTGCCTATGGCTACACCTTC	CSVPGGAYGYTF
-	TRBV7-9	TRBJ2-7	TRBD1	TGTGCCAGCAGCTTCAGGACAGGGACAGGGGGGTACGAGCAGTACTTC	CASSFRTGTGGYEQYF
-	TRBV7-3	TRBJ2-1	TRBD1	TGTGCCAGCAGCTTAGCACAGGGGGTTTACAATGAGCAGTTCTTC	CASSLAQGVYNEQFF
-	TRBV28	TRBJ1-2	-	TGTGCCAGCAGCCACCCGTATCCCAGGAGGCAAGGTGGCTACACCTTC	CASSHPYPRRQGGYTF
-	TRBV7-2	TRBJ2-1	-	TGTGCCAGCAGCGATAACTCGAAGTACCCTGATTGGAATGAGCAGTTCTTC	CASSDNSKYPDWNEQFF
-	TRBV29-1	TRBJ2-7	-	TGCAGCGTTGACATGTCAGGGAATCTCCACGAGCAGTACTTC	CSVDMSGNLHEQYF
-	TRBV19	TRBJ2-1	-	TGTGCCAGTAGTATGGGGGCCGGGACCCTGTACGAGCAGTTCTTC	CASSMGAGTLYEQFF
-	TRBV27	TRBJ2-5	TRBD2	TGTGCCAGCAGTTTGTCTAGCGGGAGTCTAAAGACCCAGTACTTC	CASSLSSGSLKTQYF
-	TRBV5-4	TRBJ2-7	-	TGTGCCAGCAGCGGGGACTCGAACTACGAGCAGTACTTC	CASSGDSNYEQYF
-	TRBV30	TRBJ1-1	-	TGTGCCTGCAAGAGGACACCGAAGGGCACTGAAGCTTTCTTT	CACKRTPKGTEAFF
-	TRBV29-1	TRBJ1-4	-	TGCAGCGCCGAGGAGGGGAGTGCTAATGAAAAACTGTTTTTT	CSAEEGSANEKLFF
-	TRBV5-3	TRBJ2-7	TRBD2	TGTGCCAGAAGCACGATAGCGGGAGGGAGCTACGAGCAGTACTTC	CARSTIAGGSYEQYF
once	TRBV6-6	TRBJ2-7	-	TGTGCCAGCAGTTACCCAGGGGCGGACTCCTACGAGCAGTACTTC	CASSYPGADSYEQYF
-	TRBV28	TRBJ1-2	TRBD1	TGTGCCAGCAGTACTCCAGGGGGCCCAGACTATGGCTACACCTTC	CASSTPGGPDYGYTF
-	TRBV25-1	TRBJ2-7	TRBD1	TGTGCCAGCAGTGACGTTGCAGGGGGCTACGAGCAGTACTTC	CASSDVAGGYEQYF
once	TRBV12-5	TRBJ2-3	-	TGTGCTAGTTCCACGGGAGTGGGAGATACGCAGTATTTT	CASSTGVGDTQYF
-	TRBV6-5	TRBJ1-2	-	TGTGCCAGCAGTCCCCGGGGAGGAATGAACTATGGCTACACCTTC	CASSPRGGMNYGYTF
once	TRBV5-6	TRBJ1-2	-	TGTGCCAGCAGCTTGATGTCAGGGAACTATGGCTACACCTTC	CASSLMSGNYGYTF
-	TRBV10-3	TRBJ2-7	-	TGTGCCATCAGTCCCCCGGGTAGAAGGGAGCAGTACTTC	CAISPPGRREQYF
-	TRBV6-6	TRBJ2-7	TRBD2	TGTGCCAGCAGAATAGGACTAGCGGGAGTTTTAGAGCAGTACTTC	CASRIGLAGVLEQYF
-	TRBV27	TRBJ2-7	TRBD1	TGTGCCAGCAGTCCAGGACAGGTTTCCTCCTACGAGCAGTACTTC	CASSPGQVSSYEQYF
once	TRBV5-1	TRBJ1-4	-	TGCGCCAGCAGCTTGTTCGCAGGTACTAATGAAAAACTGTTTTTT	CASSLFAGTNEKLFF
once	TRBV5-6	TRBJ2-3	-	TGTGCCAGCAGCCCAAATACAGGGATCGGGACAGATACGCAGTATTTT	CASSPNTGIGTDTQYF
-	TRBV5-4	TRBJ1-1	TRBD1	TGTGCCAGCAGCCGAGGGACAGGGGCTGGGATGAACACTGAAGCTTTCTTT	CASSRGTGAGMNTEAFF
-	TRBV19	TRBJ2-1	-	TGTGCCAGTAGGCGAGAGGGACAAAGCAATGAGCAGTTCTTC	CASRREGQSNEQFF
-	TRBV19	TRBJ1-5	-	TGTGCCAGTAGTCCAGACAGACGTAGCAATCAGCCCCAGCATTTT	CASSPDRRSNQPQHF
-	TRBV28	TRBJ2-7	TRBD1	TGTGCCATCCCCAGGGGGAACGGGACAGGGCCTAACGAGCAGTACTTC	CAIPRGNGTGPNEQYF
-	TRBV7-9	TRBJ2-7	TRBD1	TGTGCCAGCAGCTTGGGACAGGGTTTTTACGAGCAGTACTTC	CASSLGQGFYEQYF
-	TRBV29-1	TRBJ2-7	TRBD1	TGCAGCGTTGAAAGACAGGGCTACGAGCAGTACTTC	CSVERQGYEQYF
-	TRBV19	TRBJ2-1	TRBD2	TGTGCCAGTGAACGGGGAGGGAGTGCGTACAATGAGCAGTTCTTC	CASERGGSAYNEQFF
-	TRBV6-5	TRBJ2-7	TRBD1	TGTGCCAGCAGTACGGACAGGGACCCCTACGAGCAGTACTTC	CASSTDRDPYEQYF
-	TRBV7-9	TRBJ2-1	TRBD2	TGTGCCAGCAGCGGCGGACTAGCCCTAGATGAGCAGTTCTTC	CASSGGLALDEQFF
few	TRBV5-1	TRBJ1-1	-	TGCGCCAGCAAGGAGGGTGCCGGGGTACCTTCTGAAGCTTTCTTT	CASKEGAGVPSEAFF
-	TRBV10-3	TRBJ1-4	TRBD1	TGTGCCATCAGTCACGGACAGGGGGGGGAAAAACTGTTTTTT	CAISHGQGGEKLFF
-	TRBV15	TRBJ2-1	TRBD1	TGTGCCACCAGCACCGGCCTCGGGACAGGGCTTAATGAGCAGTTCTTC	CATSTGLGTGLNEQFF
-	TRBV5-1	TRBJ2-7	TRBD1	TGCGCCAGCAGCTCGGGGACAGGGATAGGCGAGCAGTACTTC	CASSSGTGIGEQYF